This T cell receptor (beta chain) stems from a study of shared clonotypes between healthy human individuals (dated by TCRdb to between 2020 and 2021). Describing the broader study: The cohort comprised a couple of women and a few men aged 18 to 49 years. To estimate repertoire size and how much clonotypes are shared between individuals, the study performed deep sequencing of blood TCR repertoires from a few healthy adults. To increase sequencing depth and limit assay-specific biases, TCR repertoire library preparation and sequencing were carried out by different laboratories using diverse techniques. Per donor, leukapheresis produced somewhere between about 0.94 and 9.5 billion PBMCs.

Donors were healthy HIV-negative adults with no recently reported acute infections or vaccinations. Every donor was a Caucasian adult living in Nashville, Tennessee, USA. For unsorted samples, 70 million to 95 million PBMCs were counted, and genomic DNA was extracted using the QIAamp DNA Blood Mini kit. Blood was collected by leukapheresis, and PBMCs were isolated by Ficoll-Histopaque density gradient centrifugation and then cryopreserved in liquid nitrogen vapor phase. What the authors observed across the whole study: Pairwise subsampling led to the expectation that sequencing depth would affect the degree of clonotype sharing among donors. Sampling was limited to blood, and TCR repertoires in tissue likely differ from TCR repertoires in blood. The genetic and exposure-history diversity represented was limited by the small number of donors.

Comment on this clone: The antigen it binds to is not known. Base-call qualities are not available, and no considerably larger clone is one nucleotide away.

TCR CDR3 regions were amplified from genomic DNA by multiplex PCR using the deep immunoSEQ assay. Extracted genomic DNA from each cell subset was distributed evenly across all wells of several immunoSEQ 96-well plates, and each plate was treated as a replicate. Each replicate PCR for unsorted PBMC received about 0.3 ug genomic DNA, equal to tens of thousands of T cell genomes. Unsorted PBMC genomic DNA was sequenced across ten immunoSEQ deep assay plates. Purified libraries were measured with a Qubit 3.0 fluorometer, size-checked on a Bioanalyzer 2100, and measured again with the KAPA Library Quantification kit. Every immunoSEQ 96-well plate was sequenced on a separate single-read 150-cycle Illumina NextSeq 550 flow cell. For the original study's pipeline: Because only junctional sequences without quality scores were contained in the immunoSEQ output, filtering matching that applied to full-length reads could not be performed. Sequences were annotated with PyIR, a Python wrapper for IgBLAST v1.9, using IMGT germline references to assign V/J genes and CDR3. Reads were filtered out if the reads had weak V/J assignments (E-value above 1e-6), no CDR3, stop codons, out-of-frame junctions, or ambiguous translated residues. V3J clonotypes were defined by identical inferred V gene, J gene, and CDR3 amino acid sequence. To compute the percentage overlap between repertoires, the number of shared unique clonotypes was divided by the size of the smaller repertoire. RTK rarefaction, the Chao1 estimator, and Recon v2.1 estimates of unobserved clonotypes were used to assess repertoire richness. The immuneACCESS repertoire file appears here via TCRdb, limited to in-frame rearrangements. These files lack a portion of the clones; in checked studies, under half of the deficit traces to unresolved V genes, and the cause of the others is not known. V and J calls and clone size are copied from that table; D and trimming were computed from the DNA. A total of 450,000 to 500,000 clones appear in this sample, 79% of them only once. Jointly, the top ten make up 10% to 15% of the sample.

The germline V gene (reference sequence) yields SGHNT for CDR1 and YYREEE for CDR2. V drops 2 bases and J drops 1 base, leaving 7 bases in between. The CDR3 goes from the cysteine to the phenylalanine over 14 residues. Just the 42-base CDR3 DNA is kept, in frame starting at base 1. The sequence was collected from a woman in her 40s in good health. Some clones in this sample may be carry-over from other donors' samples. The V and J genes are TRBV5-4 and TRBJ2-1, with the D gene uncertain. The sample was PBMCs. The sequenced DNA is TGTGCCAGCAGCTTTGCGAATTCCTACAATGAGCAGTTCTTC. This encodes CASSFANSYNEQFF.